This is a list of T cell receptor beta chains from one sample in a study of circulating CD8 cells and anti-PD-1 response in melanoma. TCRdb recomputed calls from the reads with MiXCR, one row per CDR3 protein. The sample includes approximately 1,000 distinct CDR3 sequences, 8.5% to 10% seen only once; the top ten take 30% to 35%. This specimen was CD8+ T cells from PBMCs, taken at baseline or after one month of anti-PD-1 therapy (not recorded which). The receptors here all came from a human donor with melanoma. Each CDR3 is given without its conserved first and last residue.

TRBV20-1 SARPLDTQY
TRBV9 ASSVEGDEQF
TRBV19 ASSIRSGNERLF
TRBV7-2 ASSTRGASYEQY
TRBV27 ASAFELGGGTYGYT
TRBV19 ASSSDSSHEQY
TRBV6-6 ASRPTGNEQF
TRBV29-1 SAGTGTYEQY
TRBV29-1 SINQAFTQY
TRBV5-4 ASSFPGDRQETQY
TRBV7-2 ASSSNFLSTDTQY
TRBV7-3 ASSFGLGTGELF
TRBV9 ASSVGSVQETQY
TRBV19 ASSRRTGEWNEQF
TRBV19 ASSIGPNEQY
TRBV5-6 ASSFDYGYT
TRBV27 ASSLSQGAVHEQY
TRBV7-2 ASSFASGAYEQY
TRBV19 ASSTLGTGEAF
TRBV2 ASSDAGDIGNEQF
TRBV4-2 ASSQGPSGSTDTQY
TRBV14 ASSQSGRYRTSSTDTQY
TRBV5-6 ASSLGGSDRAFQPQH
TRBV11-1 ASSFQSSYEQY
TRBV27 ASSQPPQGFGTDTQY
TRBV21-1 AHTAPRLEMNNEQF
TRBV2 ASSEVAGALYEQY
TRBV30 AWREPAWGATNEKLF
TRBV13 ASSGRTLDHEQY
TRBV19 ASGEGMGNEQF
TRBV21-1 ANYEQY
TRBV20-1 SARDLRGNQPQH